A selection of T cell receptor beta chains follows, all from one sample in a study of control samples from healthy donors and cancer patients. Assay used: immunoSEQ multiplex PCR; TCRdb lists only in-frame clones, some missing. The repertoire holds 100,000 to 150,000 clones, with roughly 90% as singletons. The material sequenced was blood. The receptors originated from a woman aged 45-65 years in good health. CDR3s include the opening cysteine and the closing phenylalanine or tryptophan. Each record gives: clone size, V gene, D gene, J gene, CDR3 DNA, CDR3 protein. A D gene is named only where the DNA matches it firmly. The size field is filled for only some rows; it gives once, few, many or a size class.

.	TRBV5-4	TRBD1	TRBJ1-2	TGTGCCAGCAGCCCGCCGGGGACAGGGGGCGCCGAATCCGGCTACACCTTC	CASSPPGTGGAESGYTF
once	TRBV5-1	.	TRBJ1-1	TGCGCCAGCAGCTTGGATCCGAACACTGAAGCTTTCTTT	CASSLDPNTEAFF
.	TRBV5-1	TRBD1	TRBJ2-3	TGCGCCAGCAGCTGGACAGGGGGCGGGGATACGCAGTATTTT	CASSWTGGGDTQYF
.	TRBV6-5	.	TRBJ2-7	TGTGCCAGCAGTTACTCGATTCTTTCCGAGCAGTACTTC	CASSYSILSEQYF
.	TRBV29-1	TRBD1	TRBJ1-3	TGCAGCGTTCGAGGACAGGGGGAAAACACCATATATTTT	CSVRGQGENTIYF
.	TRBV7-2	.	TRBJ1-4	TGTGCCAGCAGCTTTCAGCCGGGCGGTGAAAAACTGTTTTTT	CASSFQPGGEKLFF
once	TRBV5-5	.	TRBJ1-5	TGTGCCAGCAGCTTGTACGGTAATAGCAATCAGCCCCAGCATTTT	CASSLYGNSNQPQHF
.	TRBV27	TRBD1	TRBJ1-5	TGTGCCAGCAGGCAAATCTACAGGGGATATTTGGGTCAGCCCCAGCATTTT	CASRQIYRGYLGQPQHF
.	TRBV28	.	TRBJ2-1	TGTGCCAGCAGTAGGGCCAACTACAATGAGCAGTTCTTC	CASSRANYNEQFF
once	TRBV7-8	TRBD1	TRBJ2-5	TGTGCCGGCAGCTTAGGGGTTGAAAAGGGGGCTCAAGAGACCCAGTACTTC	CAGSLGVEKGAQETQYF
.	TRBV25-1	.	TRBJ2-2	TGTGCCAGCAGTGAATGGCAGGGATCACGGAGCGGGGAGCTGTTTTTT	CASSEWQGSRSGELFF
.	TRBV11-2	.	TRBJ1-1	TGTGCCAGCAGCTTAACAGGACTGAACACTGAAGCTTTCTTT	CASSLTGLNTEAFF
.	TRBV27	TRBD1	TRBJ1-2	TGTGCCAGCCAGGCCCGGGACAGGGACGGCTACACCTTC	CASQARDRDGYTF
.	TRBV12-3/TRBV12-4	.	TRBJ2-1	TGTGCCAGCAGTTTCGGTCACAATGAGCAGTTCTTC	CASSFGHNEQFF
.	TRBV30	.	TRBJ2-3	TGTGCCTGGACCCCCCGACTGGCAGATACGCAGTATTTT	CAWTPRLADTQYF
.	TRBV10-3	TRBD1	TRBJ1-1	TGTGCCATCAGGACGTTGACAGGGGATAACACTGAAGCTTTCTTT	CAIRTLTGDNTEAFF
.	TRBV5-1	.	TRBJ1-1	TGCGCCAGCAGCCTCCGACCTGCCGAGGCCACTGAAGCTTTCTTT	CASSLRPAEATEAFF
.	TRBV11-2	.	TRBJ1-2	TGTGCCAGCGGGGGACAAACTGGCTACACCTTC	CASGGQTGYTF
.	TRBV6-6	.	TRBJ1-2	TGTGCCAGCAGTTCCCAGGTTGATGGCTACACCTTC	CASSSQVDGYTF
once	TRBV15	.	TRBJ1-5	TGTGCCACCAGAGGAACGGGTACTGGCAATCAGCCCCAGCATTTT	CATRGTGTGNQPQHF
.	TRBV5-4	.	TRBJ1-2	TGTGCCAGCAGCTTAGAACCGGACTCCGTATATGGCTACACCTTC	CASSLEPDSVYGYTF
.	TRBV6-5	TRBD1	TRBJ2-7	TGTGCCAGCCGACAGGGGGCGAGGGAGCAGTACTTC	CASRQGAREQYF
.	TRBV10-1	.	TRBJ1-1	TGCGCCAGCAGTGAGTCTTCGGGACTTGAAGCTTTCTTT	CASSESSGLEAFF
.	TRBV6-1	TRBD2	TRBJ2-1	TGTGCCAGCAGTGAATACACTAGCGGGGGTGATGAGCAGTTCTTC	CASSEYTSGGDEQFF
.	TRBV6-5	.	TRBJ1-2	TGTGCCAGCACTGCAGGGTATGGCTACACCTTC	CASTAGYGYTF
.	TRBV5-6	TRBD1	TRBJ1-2	TGTGCCAGCAGATATGACAGGGAGGGTAGCTATGGCTACACCTTC	CASRYDREGSYGYTF
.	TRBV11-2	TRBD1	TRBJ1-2	TGTGCCAGCAGCTTAGGGACAGGGGTCAGCTATGGCTACACCTTC	CASSLGTGVSYGYTF
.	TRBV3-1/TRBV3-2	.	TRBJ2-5	TGTGCCAGCAGCCAAAGGGAAGACGAGACCCAGTACTTC	CASSQREDETQYF
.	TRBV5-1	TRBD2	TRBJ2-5	TGCGCCAGCAGCCCCAGGCCTGGGACTAGCTGGGAGACCCAGTACTTC	CASSPRPGTSWETQYF
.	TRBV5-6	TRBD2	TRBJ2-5	TGTGCCAGCAGCCTACGGACTAGGCAAGAGACCCAGTACTTC	CASSLRTRQETQYF
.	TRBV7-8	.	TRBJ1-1	TGTGCCAGCAGCTTAGACCACCTCATGAACACTGAAGCTTTCTTT	CASSLDHLMNTEAFF
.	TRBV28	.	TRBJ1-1	TGTGCCAGCAGTAAACTAGCCCAGGGGTTTAGGGGTGCTTTCTTT	CASSKLAQGFRGAFF
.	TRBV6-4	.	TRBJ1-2	TGTGCCAGCAGGGGGGACACCTTAAACTATGGCTACACCTTC	CASRGDTLNYGYTF
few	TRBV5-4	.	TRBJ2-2	TGTGCCAGCAGCTTGGGGCAGACCGGGGAGCTGTTTTTT	CASSLGQTGELFF
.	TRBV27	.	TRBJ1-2	TGTGCCAGCAGTTTAAATCCTCCGGGGGCAGGGTATGGCTACACCTTC	CASSLNPPGAGYGYTF
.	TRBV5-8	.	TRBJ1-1	TGTGCCAGCAGCTTGCAGTTCACTGAAGCTTTCTTT	CASSLQFTEAFF
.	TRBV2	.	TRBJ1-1	TGTGCCAGCAGTCATCTTGCCGGCAACACTGAAGCTTTCTTT	CASSHLAGNTEAFF
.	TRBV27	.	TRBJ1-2	TGTGCCAGCAGTCTCTCAGGACACAGCTATGGCTACACCTTC	CASSLSGHSYGYTF
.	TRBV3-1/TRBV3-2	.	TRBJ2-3	TGTGCCAGCAGCCGAACCACAGATACGCAGTATTTT	CASSRTTDTQYF
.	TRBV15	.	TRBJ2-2	TGTGCCACCAGCAGAGATTTAGTGGGGTACGGCGGGGAGCTGTTTTTT	CATSRDLVGYGGELFF
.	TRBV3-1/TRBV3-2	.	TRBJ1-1	TGTGCCAGCAGCCAAACGGGCCTCGAAGCTTTCTTT	CASSQTGLEAFF
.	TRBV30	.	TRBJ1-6	TGTGCCTGGAGTGTAGAGAAGATTTCACCCCTCCACTTT	CAWSVEKISPLHF
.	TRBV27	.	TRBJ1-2	TGTGCCAGCAGCTCCCCCCGGGAAAGCTATGGCTACACCTTC	CASSSPRESYGYTF
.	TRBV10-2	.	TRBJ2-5	TGCGCCAGCAGGACGACACAAGAGACCCAGTACTTC	CASRTTQETQYF
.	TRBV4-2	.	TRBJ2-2	TGTGCCAGCAGCGGATTCATACTCGCGAACACCGGGGAGCTGTTTTTT	CASSGFILANTGELFF
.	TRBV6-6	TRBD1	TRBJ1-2	TGTGCCAGCATCCAGTCCCAGGGGGCTTGGAACTATGGCTACACCTTC	CASIQSQGAWNYGYTF
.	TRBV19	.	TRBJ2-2	TGTGCCAGTAGTCGTGGGTCCCCAAGAGGGGAGCTGTTTTTT	CASSRGSPRGELFF
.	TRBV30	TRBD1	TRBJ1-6	TGTGCCTGTATTTCGGGACAGGGCAATTCACCCCTCCACTTT	CACISGQGNSPLHF
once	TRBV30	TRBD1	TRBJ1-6	TGTGCCTGGAGTGTGGACAGGGTGAATTCACCCCTCCACTTT	CAWSVDRVNSPLHF
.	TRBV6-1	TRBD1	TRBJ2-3	TGTGCCAGCAGTGAAATAGTTCTAGGACAGGGGACAAACGCAGATACGCAGTATTTT	CASSEIVLGQGTNADTQYF
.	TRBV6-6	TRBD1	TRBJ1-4	TGTGCCAGCAGTTACCTGACAGGGTCCGATGAAAAACTGTTTTTT	CASSYLTGSDEKLFF
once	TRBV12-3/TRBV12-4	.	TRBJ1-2	TGTGCCACCTCAGGAGGGGGCTATGGCTACACCTTC	CATSGGGYGYTF
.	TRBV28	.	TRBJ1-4	TGTGCCAGCAGTAACAGCGGCGACCTTAATGAAAAACTGTTTTTT	CASSNSGDLNEKLFF
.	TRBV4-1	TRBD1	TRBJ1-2	TGCGCCAGCAGCCAGCAAGACAGGGCTTTCTATGGCTACACCTTC	CASSQQDRAFYGYTF
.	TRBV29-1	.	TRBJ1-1	TGCAGCGCGAACGAGAACACTGAAGCTTTCTTT	CSANENTEAFF
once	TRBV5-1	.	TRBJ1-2	TGCGCCAGCAGCTTGGATGGGAGCTATGGCTACACCTTC	CASSLDGSYGYTF
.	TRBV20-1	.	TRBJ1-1	TGCAGTGCTAGATTGATCACTGAAGCTTTCTTT	CSARLITEAFF